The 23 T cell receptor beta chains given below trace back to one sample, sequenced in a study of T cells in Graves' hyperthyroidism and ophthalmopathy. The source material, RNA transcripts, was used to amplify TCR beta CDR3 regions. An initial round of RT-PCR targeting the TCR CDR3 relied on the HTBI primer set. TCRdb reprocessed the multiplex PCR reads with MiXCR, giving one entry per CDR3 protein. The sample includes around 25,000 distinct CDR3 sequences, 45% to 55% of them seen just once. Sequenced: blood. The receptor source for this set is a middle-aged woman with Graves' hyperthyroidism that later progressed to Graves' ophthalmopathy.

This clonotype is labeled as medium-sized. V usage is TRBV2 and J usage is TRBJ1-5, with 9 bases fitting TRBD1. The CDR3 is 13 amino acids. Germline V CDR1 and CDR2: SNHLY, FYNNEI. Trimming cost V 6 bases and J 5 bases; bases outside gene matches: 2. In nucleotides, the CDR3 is TGTGCCAGCAGGGGACAGGGCGATCAGCCCCAGCATTTT. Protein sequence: CASRGQGDQPQHF.

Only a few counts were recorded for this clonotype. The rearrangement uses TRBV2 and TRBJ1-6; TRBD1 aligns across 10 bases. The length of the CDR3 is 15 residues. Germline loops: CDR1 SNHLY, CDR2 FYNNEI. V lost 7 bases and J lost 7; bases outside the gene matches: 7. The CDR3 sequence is CASTRQGAANSPLHF. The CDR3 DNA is TGTGCCAGCACCCGACAGGGGGCTGCCAATTCACCCCTCCACTTT.

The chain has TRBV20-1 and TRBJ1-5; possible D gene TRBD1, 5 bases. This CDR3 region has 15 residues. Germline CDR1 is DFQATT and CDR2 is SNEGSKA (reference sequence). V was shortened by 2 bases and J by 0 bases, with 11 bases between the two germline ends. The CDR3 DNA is TGCAGTGCTAGATATGGGACGGTTAGCAATCAGCCCCAGCATTTT. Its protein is CSARYGTVSNQPQHF.

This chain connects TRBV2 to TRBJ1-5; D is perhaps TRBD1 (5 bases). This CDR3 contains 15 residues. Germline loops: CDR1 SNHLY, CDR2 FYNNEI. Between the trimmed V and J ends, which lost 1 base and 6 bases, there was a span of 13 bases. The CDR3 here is CASSEGRGGIQPQHF. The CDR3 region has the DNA TGTGCCAGCAGTGAAGGTCGGGGCGGTATTCAGCCCCAGCATTTT.

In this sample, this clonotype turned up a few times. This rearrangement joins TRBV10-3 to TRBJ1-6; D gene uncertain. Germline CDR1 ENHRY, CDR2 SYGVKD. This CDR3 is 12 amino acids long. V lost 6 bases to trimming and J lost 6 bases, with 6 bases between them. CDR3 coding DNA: TGTGCCATCAGGGAGGGTAATTCACCCCTCCACTTT. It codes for CAIREGNSPLHF.

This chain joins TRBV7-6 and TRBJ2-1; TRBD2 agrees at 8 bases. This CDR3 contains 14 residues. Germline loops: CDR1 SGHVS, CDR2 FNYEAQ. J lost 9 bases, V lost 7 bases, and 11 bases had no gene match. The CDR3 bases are TGTGCCAGCAAGGGCGGGAGGCCCTCAGGTGAGCAGTTCTTC. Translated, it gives CASKGGRPSGEQFF.

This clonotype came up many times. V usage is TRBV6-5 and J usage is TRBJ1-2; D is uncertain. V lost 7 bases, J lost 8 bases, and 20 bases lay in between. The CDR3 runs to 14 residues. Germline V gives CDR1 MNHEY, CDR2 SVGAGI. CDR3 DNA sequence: TGTGCCAGCAAAGACGGACCTTCCCGCGACGGCTACACCTTC. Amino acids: CASKDGPSRDGYTF.

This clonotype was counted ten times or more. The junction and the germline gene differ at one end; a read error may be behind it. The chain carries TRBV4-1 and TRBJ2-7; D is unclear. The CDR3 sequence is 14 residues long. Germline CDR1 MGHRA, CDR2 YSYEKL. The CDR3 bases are TGCGCCAGCAGCCAAGTACAGCTCTCCAACGAGCAGTACTTC. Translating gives CASSQVQLSNEQYF.

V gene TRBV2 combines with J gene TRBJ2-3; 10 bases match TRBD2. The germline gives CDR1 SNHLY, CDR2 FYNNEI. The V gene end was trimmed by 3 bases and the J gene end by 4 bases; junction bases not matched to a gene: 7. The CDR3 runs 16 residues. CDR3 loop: CASSEGLAGAADTQYF. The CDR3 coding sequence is TGTGCCAGCAGTGAGGGGCTAGCGGGAGCGGCAGATACGCAGTATTTT.

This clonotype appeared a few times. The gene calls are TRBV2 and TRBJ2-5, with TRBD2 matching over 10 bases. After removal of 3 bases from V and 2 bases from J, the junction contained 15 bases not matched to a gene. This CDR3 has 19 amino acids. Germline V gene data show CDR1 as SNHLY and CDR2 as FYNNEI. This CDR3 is CASSETKHLAGVEQETQYF. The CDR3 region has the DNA TGTGCCAGCAGTGAGACGAAGCATCTAGCGGGAGTGGAACAAGAGACCCAGTACTTC.

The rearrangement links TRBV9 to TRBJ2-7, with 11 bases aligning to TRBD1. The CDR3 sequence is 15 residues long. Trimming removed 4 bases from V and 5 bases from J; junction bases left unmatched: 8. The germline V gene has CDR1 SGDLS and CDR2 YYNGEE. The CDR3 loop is CASSSAGQGVHEQYF. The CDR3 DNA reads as TGTGCCAGCAGCTCTGCGGGACAGGGGGTCCACGAGCAGTACTTC.

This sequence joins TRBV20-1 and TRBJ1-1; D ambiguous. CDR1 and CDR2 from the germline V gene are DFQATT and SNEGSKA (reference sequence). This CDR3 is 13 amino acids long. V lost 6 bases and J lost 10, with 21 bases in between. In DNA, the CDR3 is TGCAGTGCGAAAGGGAGCCGAGGGATGGGAGCTTTCTTT. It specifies CSAKGSRGMGAFF.

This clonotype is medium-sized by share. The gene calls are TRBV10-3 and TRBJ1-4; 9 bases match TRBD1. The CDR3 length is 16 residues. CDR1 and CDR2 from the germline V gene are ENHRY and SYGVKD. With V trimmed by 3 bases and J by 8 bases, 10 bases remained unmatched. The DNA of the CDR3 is TGTGCCATCAGTGACCGCGATCGGACAGGGGTCGAAAAACTGTTTTTT. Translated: CAISDRDRTGVEKLFF.

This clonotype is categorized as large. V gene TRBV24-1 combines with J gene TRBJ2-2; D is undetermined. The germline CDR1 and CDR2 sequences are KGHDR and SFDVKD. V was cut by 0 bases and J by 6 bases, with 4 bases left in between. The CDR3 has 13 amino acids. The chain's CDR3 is CATSDLWAGELFF. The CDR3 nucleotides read TGTGCCACCAGTGATTTGTGGGCCGGGGAGCTGTTTTTT.

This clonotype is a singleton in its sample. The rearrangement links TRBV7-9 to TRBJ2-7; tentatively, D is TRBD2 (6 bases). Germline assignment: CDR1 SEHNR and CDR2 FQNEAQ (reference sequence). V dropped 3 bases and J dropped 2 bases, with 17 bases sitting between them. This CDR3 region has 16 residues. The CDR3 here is CASSFGRGRGPYEQYF. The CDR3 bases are TGTGCCAGCAGCTTCGGACGAGGGCGGGGACCCTACGAGCAGTACTTC. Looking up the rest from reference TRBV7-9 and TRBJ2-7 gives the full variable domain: DTGVSQNPRHKITKRGQNVTFRCDPISEHNRLYWYRQTLGQGPEFLTYFQNEAQLEKSRLLSDRFSAERPKGSFSTLEIQRTEQGDSAMYLCASSFGRGRGPYEQYFGPGTRLTVT.

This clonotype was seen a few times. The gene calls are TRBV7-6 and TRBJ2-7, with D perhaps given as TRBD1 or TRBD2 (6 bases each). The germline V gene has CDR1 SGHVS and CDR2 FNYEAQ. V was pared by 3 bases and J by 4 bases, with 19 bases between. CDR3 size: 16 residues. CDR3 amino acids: CASSFLRGESPYEQYF. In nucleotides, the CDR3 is TGTGCCAGCAGCTTTCTAAGGGGGGAAAGTCCGTACGAGCAGTACTTC. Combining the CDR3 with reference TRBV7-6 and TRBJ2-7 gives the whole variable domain GAGVSQSPRYKVTKRGQDVALRCDPISGHVSLYWYRQALGQGPEFLTYFNYEAQQDKSGLPNDRFSAERPEGSISTLTIQRTEQRDSAMYRCASSFLRGESPYEQYFGPGTRLTVT.

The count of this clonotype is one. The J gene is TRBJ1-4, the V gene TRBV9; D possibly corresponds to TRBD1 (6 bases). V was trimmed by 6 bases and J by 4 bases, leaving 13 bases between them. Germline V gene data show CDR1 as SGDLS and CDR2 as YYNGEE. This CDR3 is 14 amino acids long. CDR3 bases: TGTGCCAGCACCGGAGGGGGGCGTAATGAAAAACTGTTTTTT. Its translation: CASTGGGRNEKLFF.

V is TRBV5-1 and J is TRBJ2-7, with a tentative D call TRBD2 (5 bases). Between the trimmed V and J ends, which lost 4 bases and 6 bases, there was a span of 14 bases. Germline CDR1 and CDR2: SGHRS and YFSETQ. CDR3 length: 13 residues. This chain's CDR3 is CASSPGWSLEQYF. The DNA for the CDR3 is TGCGCCAGCAGCCCGGGGTGGAGTCTCGAGCAGTACTTC.

The CDR3 region is CASSQGFADLGTGELFF. The CDR3 nucleotides read TGTGCCAGCAGCCAGGGTTTCGCGGACCTAGGGACCGGGGAGCTGTTTTTT. V gene TRBV14 combines with J gene TRBJ2-2; D not certain. This CDR3 spans 17 amino acids. V lost 3 bases and J 5 bases, leaving 19 bases between the germline ends. CDR1 is SGHDN and CDR2 is FVKESK in the germline V gene.

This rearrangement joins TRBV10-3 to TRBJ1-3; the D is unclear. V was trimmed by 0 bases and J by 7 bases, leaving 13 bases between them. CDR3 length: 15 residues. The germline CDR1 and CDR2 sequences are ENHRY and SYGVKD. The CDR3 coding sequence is TGTGCCATCAGTGAGTCCCGGGGAACGGTCAACACCATATATTTT. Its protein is CAISESRGTVNTIYF.

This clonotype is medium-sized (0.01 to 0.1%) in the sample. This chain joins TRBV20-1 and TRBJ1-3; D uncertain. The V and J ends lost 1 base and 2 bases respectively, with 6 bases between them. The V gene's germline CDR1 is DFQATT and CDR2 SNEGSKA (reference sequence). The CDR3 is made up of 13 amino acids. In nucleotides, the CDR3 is TGCAGTGCTAGAGGCGCACCTGGAAACACCATATATTTT. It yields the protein CSARGAPGNTIYF.

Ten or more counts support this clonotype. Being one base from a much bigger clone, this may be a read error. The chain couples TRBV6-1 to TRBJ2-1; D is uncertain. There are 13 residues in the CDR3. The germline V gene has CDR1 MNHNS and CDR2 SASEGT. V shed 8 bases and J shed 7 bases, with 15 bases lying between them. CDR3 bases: TGTGCCAGCGATAATGCGTGGGCGAATGAGCAGTTCTTC. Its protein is CASDNAWANEQFF.

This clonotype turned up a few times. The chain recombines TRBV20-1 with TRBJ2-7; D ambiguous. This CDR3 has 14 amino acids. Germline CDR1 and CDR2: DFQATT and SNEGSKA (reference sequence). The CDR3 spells CSQLPADGSYEQYF. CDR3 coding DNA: TGCAGCCAATTGCCGGCGGACGGATCCTACGAGCAGTACTTC.